Below are 21 T cell receptor beta chains sequenced from a single sample in a study of blood T cell repertoires in COVID-19. Repertoires were generated with immunoSEQ multiplex PCR, while TCRdb's copy carries only in-frame clones and drops some. The sample carries around 250,000 clones, approximately 80% recorded once. Sequencing input: PBMCs or T cells enriched from blood (not recorded which). These receptors were taken from a man aged 40-49 years who had recovered from COVID-19.

The gene calls are TRBV5-1 and TRBJ1-1; no clear D. Germline V gene sequence: CDR1 SGHRS, CDR2 YFSETQ. The CDR3 contains 14 residues. Trimming shortened V by 2 bases and J by 8 bases, and 16 bases separated the two germline ends. The CDR3 loop is CASSFQGSREEAFF. The CDR3 DNA sequence: TGCGCCAGCAGCTTCCAAGGCAGTCGGGAAGAAGCTTTCTTT.

The chain employs TRBV19 and TRBJ2-7; TRBD2 matches 10 bases. After removal of 6 bases from V and 5 bases from J, the junction contained 7 bases not matched to a gene. Germline-derived CDR1 and CDR2 are LNHDA and SQIVND (reference sequence). This CDR3 is 14 amino acids long. CDR3 DNA: TGTGCCAGTAGAGAGCGGGGGGGCGGCGACGAGCAGTACTTC. It specifies CASRERGGGDEQYF.

This clone came up once. This rearrangement joins TRBV28 to TRBJ1-2, with 9 bases matching TRBD1. This CDR3 region has 15 residues. With V trimmed by 5 bases and J by 4 bases, 8 bases remained unmatched. CDR1 and CDR2 from the germline V gene are MDHEN and SYDVKM. The CDR3 DNA sequence: TGTGCCAGCAGTCGTTCGGGACAGGGCCTCTATGGCTACACCTTC. Translating it yields CASSRSGQGLYGYTF.

The chain carries TRBV28 and TRBJ1-3; D possibly corresponds to TRBD1 (5 bases). This CDR3 is 16 amino acids long. Germline loops: CDR1 MDHEN, CDR2 SYDVKM. Trimming removed 8 bases at V and 0 bases at J, with 17 bases between. The CDR3 bases are TGTGCCAGCCGAACGACGGGGGTAGTCTCTGGAAACACCATATATTTT. Translated, it gives CASRTTGVVSGNTIYF.

The V gene is TRBV4-3, the J gene TRBJ2-3; the D gene is possibly TRBD2 (5 bases). The germline V gene has CDR1 LGHNA and CDR2 YSLEER. Trimming left V 5 bases short and J 2 bases short, with 8 bases between. This CDR3 region has 13 residues. The CDR3 reads CASSEGFTDTQYF. CDR3 sequence (DNA): TGCGCCAGCAGCGAGGGATTCACAGATACGCAGTATTTT.

The gene calls are TRBV3-1 (or the pseudogene TRBV3-2) and TRBJ2-5; 11 positions agree with TRBD2. With V trimmed by 4 bases and J by 7 bases, 8 bases remained unmatched. The V gene's germline CDR1 is LGHDT and CDR2 YNNKEL (reference sequence). The length of the CDR3 is 15 residues. This chain's CDR3 is CASSPTSGGGGTQYF. The CDR3 bases are TGTGCCAGCAGCCCTACTAGCGGGGGTGGGGGGACCCAGTACTTC.

This clone was picked up one time. One base away lies a much larger clone, so this may be a sequencing read error. The chain is built from TRBV7-9 and TRBJ2-1; 11 nucleotides match TRBD2. This CDR3 is built from 15 residues. Germline values: CDR1 SEHNR, CDR2 FQNEAQ (reference sequence). The V and J ends lost 1 base and 6 bases, in that order; junction bases with no gene match: 2. Here the CDR3 DNA reads TGTGCCAGCAGCTTAGGACTAGCGGGGATCAATGAGCAGTTCTTC. It encodes CASSLGLAGINEQFF.

V and J are TRBV28 and TRBJ2-2; 7 positions match TRBD2. V dropped 2 bases and J dropped 4; count of bases not matched to a gene: 7. The CDR3 has 16 amino acids. Germline V gene data show CDR1 as MDHEN and CDR2 as SYDVKM. Here the CDR3 reads CASSLDREEGTGELFF. The CDR3 DNA follows: TGTGCCAGCAGTTTAGACCGGGAGGAGGGCACCGGGGAGCTGTTTTTT.

This chain joins TRBV2 and TRBJ1-4, with D tentatively TRBD1 (5 bases). Germline CDR1 SNHLY, CDR2 FYNNEI. This CDR3 has 12 residues. Between the trimmed V and J ends, which lost 4 bases and 8 bases, there was a span of 8 bases. The CDR3 sequence: CASSGDLEKLFF. The CDR3 nucleotides read TGTGCCAGCAGTGGGGACTTGGAAAAACTGTTTTTT.

Only one count was recorded for this clone. The rearrangement uses TRBV19 and TRBJ1-5, with D possibly matching TRBD1 (5 bases). Germline V gene data show CDR1 as LNHDA and CDR2 as SQIVND (reference sequence). V lost 9 bases to trimming and J lost 7 bases, with 13 bases between them. This CDR3 has 12 amino acids. This chain's CDR3 is CASTGGEQPQHF. CDR3 DNA sequence: TGTGCCAGCACGGGGGGAGAACAGCCCCAGCATTTT.

This clone was seen more than once but under ten times. V and J are TRBV27 and TRBJ2-6; possibly TRBD1 for D (6 bases). Germline V gives CDR1 MNHEY, CDR2 SMNVEV (reference sequence). The CDR3 consists of 22 residues. Trimming shortened V by 5 bases and J by 0 bases, and 29 bases separated the two germline ends. The CDR3 spells CASSPISRSGATVFSGANVLTF. Here the CDR3 DNA reads TGTGCCAGCAGTCCGATCTCAAGGTCAGGGGCCACGGTATTCTCTGGGGCCAACGTCCTGACTTTC.

This chain's CDR3 is CASSLVRGLNYGYTF. The CDR3 nucleotides are TGTGCCAGCAGCTTAGTGAGGGGGCTCAACTATGGCTACACCTTC. The V gene is TRBV11-2, the J gene TRBJ1-2; 7 nucleotides agree with TRBD1. V lost 1 base, J lost 2 bases, and 4 bases stayed unmatched. Per germline, CDR1 SGHAT and CDR2 FQNNGV. This CDR3 comprises 15 residues.

The rearrangement uses TRBV7-9 and TRBJ1-1; D unclear. The CDR3 contains 12 residues. From germline, CDR1 is SEHNR and CDR2 FQNEAQ (reference sequence). Deletions cut 10 bases from V and 4 bases from J, with 13 bases between. CDR3 region: CATSILATEAFF. The CDR3 DNA sequence: TGTGCCACCTCAATCTTGGCCACTGAAGCTTTCTTT.

The V call is TRBV6-1, the J call TRBJ1-2, with D hard to call. The CDR3 totals 13 residues. Trimming removed 3 bases from V and 4 bases from J, with 9 bases in between. Germline V CDR1 and CDR2: MNHNS, SASEGT. CDR3 protein: CASSERIPYGYTF. The CDR3, as DNA: TGTGCCAGCAGTGAGCGGATCCCCTATGGCTACACCTTC.

The V and J genes are TRBV9 and TRBJ2-4; 15 bases line up with TRBD2. CDR3 length: 18 amino acids. Germline trimming cut 4 bases from V and 0 bases from J; bases unmatched to any gene: 5. Germline V gene sequence: CDR1 SGDLS, CDR2 YYNGEE. The CDR3 nucleotides read TGTGCCAGCAGCCCAGGGACTAGCGGGGGGCTAGCCAAAAACATTCAGTACTTC. Protein product: CASSPGTSGGLAKNIQYF.

This clone came up once. The chain couples TRBV5-5 to TRBJ1-2, with D perhaps TRBD1 (6 bases). Germline values: CDR1 SGHKS, CDR2 YYEKEE (reference sequence). With 4 bases removed from V and 5 bases from J, the gap between germline ends came to 15 bases. The CDR3 covers 14 residues. The CDR3 sequence is CASSNTQGQYGYTF. CDR3 DNA: TGTGCCAGCAGCAACACCCAGGGGCAGTATGGCTACACCTTC.

The rearrangement links TRBV3-1 (or the pseudogene TRBV3-2) to TRBJ1-4; D uncertain. Deletions cut 0 bases from V and 10 bases from J, with 12 bases between. In germline, CDR1 is LGHDT, CDR2 YNNKEL (reference sequence). The CDR3 has 14 residues. The CDR3 DNA follows: TGTGCCAGCAGCCAAGAGCCCCCCCGCGGAAAACTGTTTTTT. Translated, it gives CASSQEPPRGKLFF.

V gene TRBV28 combines with J gene TRBJ2-7; 9 bases agree with TRBD1. The CDR3 consists of 15 residues. With 2 bases clipped from V and 4 bases from J, the junction kept 6 bases outside the gene matches. The germline V gene encodes CDR1 MDHEN and CDR2 SYDVKM. The CDR3 nucleotides read TGTGCCAGCAGTTTAGGGGACAGGGCTCTGTACGAGCAGTACTTC. Its translation is CASSLGDRALYEQYF.

The CDR3 region is CASSLAGGLPNEQFF. The CDR3, as DNA: TGTGCCAGCAGCTTGGCGGGTGGTCTTCCAAATGAGCAGTTCTTC. J is TRBJ2-1 and V is TRBV5-5; D unclear. V lost 0 bases to trimming and J lost 7 bases, with 14 bases between them. CDR1 and CDR2 from the germline V gene are SGHKS and YYEKEE (reference sequence). The CDR3 spans 15 residues.

The J gene is TRBJ2-5, the V gene TRBV11-1; weak D call: TRBD1 (6 bases). CDR1 and CDR2 from the germline V gene are SGHAT and FQDESV (reference sequence). V was clipped by 2 bases and J by 4 bases, with 14 bases between them. The CDR3 is made up of 15 amino acids. The CDR3 DNA reads as TGTGCCAGCAGCTTATCCAGGGGAATAACAGAGACCCAGTACTTC. The encoded protein is CASSLSRGITETQYF. The whole variable domain, remainder taken from reference TRBV11-1 and TRBJ2-5, is EAEVAQSPRYKITEKSQAVAFWCDPISGHATLYWYRQILGQGPELLVQFQDESVVDDSQLPKDRFSAERLKGVDSTLKIQPAELGDSAMYLCASSLSRGITETQYFGPGTRLLVL.

The V gene is TRBV5-1, the J gene TRBJ2-3; the match to TRBD2 covers 10 bases. CDR1 and CDR2 from the germline V gene are SGHRS and YFSETQ. The CDR3 has 16 residues. The trim removed 0 bases at V and 2 bases at J, leaving 3 bases unmatched. CDR3 bases: TGCGCCAGCAGCTTGGCTAGCGGGAGTTTCACAGATACGCAGTATTTT. Its protein is CASSLASGSFTDTQYF.